These 32 T cell receptor beta chains share one sample of origin, sequenced in a study of T-cell memory formation after mild COVID-19. Each CDR3 protein is one row after TCRdb ran MiXCR on the 5' RACE reads. The data contain about 560,000 distinct CDR3 sequences, 20% to 25% of them singletons. The sequenced sample consisted of PBMCs or a T cell subset sorted from them (not recorded which). Source of these receptors: an adult woman who had mild COVID-19 (a few samples of this study predate the infection). Cell type and time point are not known.

The table lists this clonotype with a few counts. The V gene is TRBV3-1, the J gene TRBJ2-7; 8 bases agree with TRBD2. Per the germline V gene, CDR1 is LGHDT and CDR2 is YNNKEL (reference sequence). The CDR3 length is 15 residues. The V segment lost 2 bases and the J segment 5 bases; nucleotides outside the gene matches: 8. The CDR3 is CASSQRLAIGDEQYF. The DNA of the CDR3 is TGTGCCAGCAGCCAACGACTAGCGATCGGCGACGAGCAGTACTTC.

This chain links TRBV29-1 with TRBJ2-1; no firm D call. Trimming removed 6 bases from V and 5 bases from J, with 2 bases in between. The V gene's germline CDR1 is SQVTM and CDR2 ANQGSEA. This CDR3 has 9 amino acids. CDR3 residues: CSVDNEQFF. CDR3 DNA: TGCAGCGTCGACAATGAGCAGTTCTTC.

The chain uses TRBV21-1 and TRBJ2-7; the table calls TRBD1, which could not be checked here. TRBV21-1 is a pseudogene segment. This CDR3 is built from 16 residues. DNA of the CDR3: TGTGCCAGCAGCACCCCTCGTTGCGGCAGCTTCTACGAGCAGTACTTC. The encoded protein is CASSTPRCGSFYEQYF.

The V call is TRBV30, the J call TRBJ2-1; perhaps TRBD2 as D (9 bases). V lost 3 bases to trimming and J lost 10 bases, with 16 bases between them. CDR1 and CDR2 (germline): GTSNPN, SVGIG (reference sequence). The length of the CDR3 is 13 residues. In nucleotides, the CDR3 is TGTGCCTGGAGGGGACTAGCAGGGGGCGAGCAGTTCTTC. As protein: CAWRGLAGGEQFF.

The chain links TRBV9 to TRBJ2-1; TRBD2 agrees at 10 bases. V lost 3 bases to trimming and J lost 3 bases; unmatched junction nucleotides: 9. This CDR3 is 17 amino acids long. Germline V gene data show CDR1 as SGDLS and CDR2 as YYNGEE. The CDR3 DNA follows: TGTGCCAGCAGCGGATTAGCGGGAGGCCAAATCTACAATGAGCAGTTCTTC. It specifies CASSGLAGGQIYNEQFF.

This clonotype is a singleton in its sample. V gene TRBV19 combines with J gene TRBJ1-1, with D perhaps TRBD1 (6 bases). Trimming took off 9 bases at V and 0 bases at J, with 11 bases between the two ends. Germline values: CDR1 LNHDA, CDR2 SQIVND (reference sequence). The CDR3 covers 13 residues. This CDR3 is CASGDRMNTEAFF. CDR3 nucleotides: TGTGCCAGCGGTGACAGGATGAACACTGAAGCTTTCTTT.

This clonotype was seen only a few times. The chain recombines TRBV5-4 with TRBJ2-7; TRBD1 agrees at 8 bases. V lost 1 base, J lost 2 bases, and 2 bases stayed unmatched. The germline CDR1 and CDR2 sequences are SGHNT and YYREEE (reference sequence). CDR3 size: 14 residues. CDR3 region: CASSLYRGTYEQYF. The CDR3 bases are TGTGCCAGCAGCTTGTACAGGGGGACCTACGAGCAGTACTTC.

This clonotype was found once. The V call is TRBV20-1, the J call TRBJ2-7; 10 bases match TRBD2. After removal of 5 bases from V and 6 bases from J, the junction contained 10 bases not matched to a gene. This CDR3 region has 14 residues. Germline V lookup: CDR1 DFQATT, CDR2 SNEGSKA (reference sequence). CDR3 residues: CSAQSGRDYGEQYF. In DNA, the CDR3 is TGCAGTGCTCAAAGCGGGAGGGACTACGGCGAGCAGTACTTC.

The V call is TRBV4-1, the J call TRBJ1-1; 9 bases are a match to TRBD1. This CDR3 is 14 amino acids long. CDR1 and CDR2 from the germline V gene are MGHRA and YSYEKL. V shed 4 bases and J 5 bases; nucleotides not matched to a gene: 5. The CDR3 sequence: CASSLRTGATEAFF. Written as DNA, the CDR3 is TGCGCCAGCAGCCTTAGGACAGGGGCAACTGAAGCTTTCTTT.

The chain has TRBV7-9 and TRBJ2-7; maybe TRBD1 (5 bases). V was pared by 5 bases and J by 2 bases, with 16 bases between. The germline gives CDR1 SEHNR, CDR2 FQNEAQ (reference sequence). The CDR3 consists of 15 residues. CDR3 DNA: TGTGCCAGCAGCCACTCGACAGAAACGACCTACGAGCAGTACTTC. Translation: CASSHSTETTYEQYF.

The chain carries TRBV12-3 or TRBV12-4 and TRBJ2-5; unclear D gene. The V end was cut by 2 bases, the J end by 0 bases, with 4 bases between. The CDR3 contains 13 residues. In DNA, the CDR3 is TGTGCCAGCAGTTTATTGGACCAAGAGACCCAGTACTTC. Translating it yields CASSLLDQETQYF.

This clonotype was observed a handful of times. The chain has TRBV28 and TRBJ2-3; TRBD1 agrees at 9 bases. CDR1 is MDHEN, CDR2 SYDVKM, per germline. The CDR3 consists of 16 residues. The ends lost 5 bases at V and 2 bases at J; junction bases unmatched: 8. DNA for the CDR3: TGTGCCAGCAGTCTTATAGGGACAGGGCCCACAGATACGCAGTATTTT. Translated, it gives CASSLIGTGPTDTQYF.

The V and J genes are TRBV4-1 and TRBJ2-7; D is unclear. Germline V gene lookup returns CDR1 MGHRA and CDR2 YSYEKL. The CDR3 totals 17 residues. V was trimmed by 0 bases and J by 0 bases, leaving 15 bases between them. DNA for the CDR3: TGCGCCAGCAGCCAAGATCTACCCAGTCATGGCTCCTACGAGCAGTACTTC. Protein: CASSQDLPSHGSYEQYF.

This clonotype was seen only a few times. V and J are TRBV30 and TRBJ2-7; TRBD1 aligns across 8 bases. Germline-derived CDR1 and CDR2 are GTSNPN and SVGIG (reference sequence). CDR3 length equals 11 residues. V was pared by 5 bases and J by 4 bases, with 1 base of the junction left unmatched. The CDR3 reads CAWRTGYEQYF. For the CDR3, the DNA is TGTGCCTGGCGGACAGGGTACGAGCAGTACTTC.

Comment on this clonotype: One end of the junction varies from germline; a read error may be responsible. The chain links TRBV19 to TRBJ2-1; weak D call: TRBD1 (7 bases). This CDR3 has 12 amino acids. Germline loops: CDR1 LNHDA, CDR2 SQIVND (reference sequence). Here the CDR3 reads CASSIAGQRLVF. The CDR3 nucleotides are TGTGCCAGTAGTATCGCGGGACAGCGCCTGGTCTTC.

This chain connects TRBV3-1 to TRBJ2-1, with TRBD2 identical over 8 bases. The CDR3 has 16 residues. Losses at the gene ends were 0 bases for V and 3 bases for J; bases not matched to a gene: 4. CDR1 is LGHDT, CDR2 YNNKEL, per germline (reference sequence). CDR3 in DNA: TGTGCCAGCAGCCAAGAGACGGGGGGGCGCTACAATGAGCAGTTCTTC. This sequence encodes CASSQETGGRYNEQFF.

The V gene is TRBV9, the J gene TRBJ2-2, with 7 bases identical to TRBD1. CDR3 length equals 16 residues. The germline V gene encodes CDR1 SGDLS and CDR2 YYNGEE. The V and J ends lost 3 bases and 1 base, in that order; junction bases with no gene match: 6. CDR3 bases: TGTGCCAGCAGCGCCGTCGACAGGGTGAACACCGGGGAGCTGTTTTTT. This translates into CASSAVDRVNTGELFF. Full variable domain (remainder filled in from reference TRBV9 and TRBJ2-2): DSGVTQTPKHLITATGQRVTLRCSPRSGDLSVYWYQQSLDQGLQFLIQYYNGEERAKGNILERFSAQQFPDLHSELNLSSLELGDSALYFCASSAVDRVNTGELFFGEGSRLTVL.

The J gene is TRBJ1-6, the V gene TRBV28, with 8 nucleotides matching TRBD1. The CDR3 has 15 residues. V was pared by 2 bases and J by 7 bases, with 4 bases of the junction left unmatched. Germline V gene sequence: CDR1 MDHEN, CDR2 SYDVKM. As DNA, the CDR3 is TGTGCCAGCAGTTTACAGGGGGCCTGGAATTCACCCCTCCACTTT. It specifies CASSLQGAWNSPLHF.

The chain carries TRBV6-1 and TRBJ1-4; no reliable D call. Trimming removed 6 bases from V and 8 bases from J, with 10 bases in between. The V gene's germline CDR1 is MNHNS and CDR2 SASEGT. The CDR3 contains 12 residues. CDR3 amino acids: CASRYPAEKLFF. CDR3 DNA sequence: TGTGCCAGCAGGTATCCGGCGGAAAAACTGTTTTTT.

V usage is TRBV15 and J usage is TRBJ2-3; D not certain. CDR1 LNHNV and CDR2 YYDKDF come from the germline V gene (reference sequence). CDR3 length equals 15 residues. V dropped 0 bases and J dropped 6 bases, with 13 bases sitting between them. Written as DNA, the CDR3 is TGTGCCACCAGCAGAGATTCGGTGATAGGGGATACGCAGTATTTT. It codes for CATSRDSVIGDTQYF.

This clonotype was seen many times. The gene calls are TRBV7-2 and TRBJ2-3, with 10 bases that match TRBD2. The CDR3 runs 16 residues. Trimming at V came to 1 base and at J to 9 bases, leaving 10 bases not matched to a gene. Germline assignment: CDR1 SGHTA and CDR2 FQGNSA. In DNA form, the CDR3 reads TGTGCCAGCAGCTTAGGATCTAGCGGGGGCGGGAACACGCAGTATTTT. This codes for CASSLGSSGGGNTQYF.

This clonotype was counted between two and nine times. CDR3 residues: CASSLSTDNQPQHF. The CDR3 DNA is TGTGCCAGCAGCTTGTCAACAGATAATCAGCCCCAGCATTTT. V usage is TRBV5-5 and J usage is TRBJ1-5; D is unclear. Germline CDR1 is SGHKS and CDR2 is YYEKEE (reference sequence). V was trimmed by 1 base and J by 4 bases, leaving 9 bases between them. The length of the CDR3 is 14 residues.

V gene TRBV6-5 combines with J gene TRBJ1-1, with unresolved D. The CDR3 has 13 residues. Deletions cut 6 bases from V and 1 base from J, with 9 bases between. Germline values: CDR1 MNHEY, CDR2 SVGAGI. The DNA of the CDR3 is TGTGCCAGCAGGCCTGCCTCGAACACTGAAGCTTTCTTT. Translating gives CASRPASNTEAFF.

This clonotype showed up just a few times. The chain uses TRBV7-9 and TRBJ2-3; D gene ambiguous. Trimming cost V 1 base and J 1 base, with 9 bases left between them. Looked up from germline, CDR1 is SEHNR and CDR2 is FQNEAQ (reference sequence). The CDR3 totals 15 residues. The CDR3 coding sequence is TGTGCCAGCAGCTTAGAGGGAATGGGCACAGATACGCAGTATTTT. It specifies CASSLEGMGTDTQYF.

The chain joins TRBV5-1 to TRBJ2-7; 8 nucleotides agree with TRBD1. From germline, CDR1 is SGHRS and CDR2 YFSETQ. CDR3 size: 14 residues. Unmatched junction bases numbered 5, after V lost 6 bases and J lost 0 bases. The CDR3 loop is CASTGTGGSYEQYF. CDR3 DNA sequence: TGCGCCAGCACCGGAACAGGGGGCTCCTACGAGCAGTACTTC.

A few counts support this clonotype. The chain uses TRBV24-1 and TRBJ2-5, with D maybe TRBD2 (5 bases). Trimming removed 0 bases at V and 4 bases at J, with 14 bases between. The CDR3 covers 16 residues. CDR1 and CDR2 (germline): KGHDR, SFDVKD. This CDR3 reads CATSDLRDSAGETQYF. Here the CDR3 DNA reads TGTGCCACCAGTGATTTGCGGGATAGCGCAGGAGAGACCCAGTACTTC.

This clonotype was counted between two and nine times. The V gene is TRBV7-9, the J gene TRBJ2-7; TRBD1 matches at 7 bases. The CDR3 totals 17 residues. V lost 0 bases to trimming and J lost 2 bases; unmatched junction nucleotides: 10. Germline V gene lookup returns CDR1 SEHNR and CDR2 FQNEAQ (reference sequence). In DNA form, the CDR3 reads TGTGCCAGCAGCTTAGCCCCCGGGGAGACAGGGACCTACGAGCAGTACTTC. Translating it yields CASSLAPGETGTYEQYF.

In this sample, this clonotype turned up a few times. The chain uses TRBV7-2 and TRBJ2-3; a weak D match, TRBD2 (6 bases). V gave up 3 bases and J gave up 2 bases, with 9 bases separating them. Germline V CDR1 and CDR2: SGHTA, FQGNSA. This CDR3 is 14 amino acids long. In DNA, the CDR3 is TGTGCCAGCAGCTTCGGCGGGAACACAGATACGCAGTATTTT. Translating it yields CASSFGGNTDTQYF.

The chain combines TRBV4-1 with TRBJ2-1, with TRBD1 matching 7 bases. V lost 0 bases, J lost 4 bases, and 6 bases stayed unmatched. The CDR3 totals 16 residues. Per germline, CDR1 MGHRA and CDR2 YSYEKL. The CDR3 region is CASSQDPGQRYNEQFF. Written as DNA, the CDR3 is TGCGCCAGCAGCCAAGATCCGGGACAGCGTTACAATGAGCAGTTCTTC.

This clonotype has a handful of counts. The CDR3 nucleotides read TGCGCCAGCAGCCAAGAGGCGTACCCATACAATGAGCAGTTCTTC. Its protein is CASSQEAYPYNEQFF. V is TRBV4-3 and J is TRBJ2-1; D is undetermined. CDR3 length: 15 residues. V lost 0 bases to trimming and J lost 4 bases, with 10 bases between them. Germline loops: CDR1 LGHNA, CDR2 YSLEER.

In this sample, this clonotype turned up many times. The chain is built from TRBV11-2 and TRBJ2-3; D remains ambiguous. Trimming shortened V by 0 bases and J by 6 bases, and 4 bases separated the two germline ends. This CDR3 contains 12 residues. CDR1 is SGHAT, CDR2 FQNNGV, per germline. The CDR3 region has the DNA TGTGCCAGCAGCTTAGATCTGGATACGCAGTATTTT. Translating gives CASSLDLDTQYF.

This chain uses TRBV4-2 with TRBJ2-5; 10 nucleotides match TRBD1. The CDR3 runs 14 residues. Germline trimming cut 3 bases from V and 4 bases from J; bases unmatched to any gene: 2. The germline V gene has CDR1 LGHNA and CDR2 YNFKEQ. The CDR3 DNA is TGTGCCAGCAGCCAGGGGACAGGGGTAGAGACCCAGTACTTC. Encoded protein: CASSQGTGVETQYF.